What follows are 21 T cell receptor beta chains derived from one specimen sequenced in a study of T cell responses to AZD1222 COVID-19 vaccine. Clones were read by immunoSEQ multiplex PCR, and TCRdb kept only the in-frame ones, dropping some. The data show 200,000 to 250,000 clones, around 94% seen once. Sequenced material: peripheral blood, taken 28 days after the second dose of the MenACWY control vaccine. The receptor source for this set is an adult who received the MenACWY meningococcal vaccine as a control.

The V gene is TRBV3-1 (or the pseudogene TRBV3-2), the J gene TRBJ2-1; weak D call: TRBD2 (5 bases). In germline, CDR1 is LGHDT, CDR2 YNNKEL (reference sequence). The CDR3 totals 12 residues. Trimming removed 8 bases from V and 5 bases from J, with 10 bases in between. In DNA, the CDR3 is TGTGCCAGCCGAACCGGGAACAATGAGCAGTTCTTC. Its translation is CASRTGNNEQFF.

The genes are TRBV6-5 and TRBJ1-2, with 8 positions matching TRBD1. The CDR3 contains 14 residues. Unmatched junction bases numbered 4, after V lost 0 bases and J lost 7 bases. Germline loops: CDR1 MNHEY, CDR2 SVGAGI. Written as DNA, the CDR3 is TGTGCCAGCAGTTACTCTGTGACAGGGGCTGGCTACACCTTC. Its translation is CASSYSVTGAGYTF.

The chain carries TRBV13 and TRBJ2-1; the D gene is possibly TRBD2 (6 bases). The CDR3 is 15 residues long. Trimming removed 5 bases at V and 9 bases at J, with 20 bases between. The germline V gene has CDR1 PRHDT and CDR2 FYEKMQ (reference sequence). The CDR3 reads CASSHGGTRRLEQFF. The CDR3 nucleotides are TGTGCCAGCAGCCACGGGGGTACTAGGCGTCTTGAGCAGTTCTTC.

V usage is TRBV5-5 and J usage is TRBJ2-2, with a tentative D call TRBD2 (6 bases). This CDR3 is built from 16 residues. The germline V and J ends were trimmed by 3 bases and 4 bases, with 16 bases remaining between them. The germline V gene has CDR1 SGHKS and CDR2 YYEKEE (reference sequence). The CDR3 nucleotides read TGTGCCAGCAGCTCTGCAGGGAGGCCAGGCACCGGGGAGCTGTTTTTT. Its protein is CASSSAGRPGTGELFF.

The chain uses TRBV29-1 and TRBJ1-5; D is unclear. The length of the CDR3 is 12 residues. V was cut by 6 bases and J by 2 bases, with 8 bases left in between. Germline values: CDR1 SQVTM, CDR2 ANQGSEA. The chain's CDR3 is CSVQKGNQPQHF. DNA for the CDR3: TGCAGCGTCCAAAAGGGCAATCAGCCCCAGCATTTT.

This sequence joins TRBV30 and TRBJ2-7, with 10 positions matching TRBD2. Trimming at V came to 3 bases and at J to 4 bases, leaving 6 bases not matched to a gene. Germline CDR1 and CDR2: GTSNPN and SVGIG (reference sequence). The CDR3 loop spans 14 amino acids. CDR3 sequence (DNA): TGTGCCTGGAGCGCCGGGACTAGCGCTTACGAGCAGTACTTC. Its protein is CAWSAGTSAYEQYF.

The gene calls are TRBV30 and TRBJ1-4, with 8 bases that match TRBD1. V lost 3 bases and J lost 5; bases outside the gene matches: 8. Germline V gene sequence: CDR1 GTSNPN, CDR2 SVGIG (reference sequence). This CDR3 region has 15 residues. The CDR3 bases are TGTGCCTGGAGCCCCGGACAGGGCCTAAATGAAAAACTGTTTTTT. This sequence encodes CAWSPGQGLNEKLFF.

J is TRBJ1-3 and V is TRBV10-3; D unresolved. CDR3 length: 14 amino acids. From germline, CDR1 is ENHRY and CDR2 SYGVKD. Trimming removed 3 bases at V and 4 bases at J, with 10 bases between. CDR3 DNA: TGTGCCATCAGTGACACCGGGGTCGGAAACACCATATATTTT. Translation gives CAISDTGVGNTIYF.

The V and J genes are TRBV4-2 and TRBJ1-1; 8 bases match TRBD1. The length of the CDR3 is 15 residues. V lost 1 base, J lost 4 bases, and 5 bases stayed unmatched. Germline CDR1 reads LGHNA; CDR2 reads YNFKEQ. CDR3 sequence reads: CASSQADRDSTEAFF. Written as DNA, the CDR3 is TGTGCCAGCAGCCAAGCGGACAGGGACTCCACTGAAGCTTTCTTT.

This sequence joins TRBV7-2 and TRBJ1-2; D perhaps matches TRBD1 (6 bases). Germline CDR1 reads SGHTA; CDR2 reads FQGNSA. This CDR3 region has 13 residues. Trimming removed 5 bases at V and 7 bases at J, with 14 bases between. Written as DNA, the CDR3 is TGTGCCAGCAGCACCCTAGGGGGGGTTGGCTACACCTTC. This sequence encodes CASSTLGGVGYTF. Full variable domain (outside the CDR3, taken from reference TRBV7-2 and TRBJ1-2): GAGVSQSPSNKVTEKGKDVELRCDPISGHTALYWYRQSLGQGLEFLIYFQGNSAPDKSGLPSDRFSAERTGGSVSTLTIQRTQQEDSAVYLCASSTLGGVGYTFGSGTRLTVV.

The rearrangement links TRBV3-1 (or the pseudogene TRBV3-2) to TRBJ2-3; 9 bases align to TRBD1. The V segment lost 5 bases and the J segment 5 bases; nucleotides outside the gene matches: 8. CDR3 length equals 15 residues. Per the germline V gene, CDR1 is LGHDT and CDR2 is YNNKEL (reference sequence). Here the CDR3 DNA reads TGTGCCAGCAGCTCCCCCGGGACAGGGAAAGATACGCAGTATTTT. Protein: CASSSPGTGKDTQYF.

The chain has TRBV5-1 and TRBJ2-5; possibly TRBD1 or TRBD2 for D (5 bases each). CDR3 size: 15 residues. Looked up from germline, CDR1 is SGHRS and CDR2 is YFSETQ. Between the trimmed V and J ends, which lost 4 bases and 5 bases, there was a span of 18 bases. DNA of the CDR3: TGCGCCAGCAGCCACGGACTGGGGGTCGGGGAGACCCAGTACTTC. Amino acid sequence: CASSHGLGVGETQYF.

The genes are TRBV19 and TRBJ2-7; the match to TRBD1 covers 9 bases. In germline, CDR1 is LNHDA, CDR2 SQIVND (reference sequence). CDR3 length equals 14 residues. The V and J ends lost 5 bases and 5 bases, in that order; junction bases with no gene match: 7. The CDR3, as DNA: TGTGCCAGTAGTCCCCGACAGGGGGGCCACGAGCAGTACTTC. Protein sequence: CASSPRQGGHEQYF.

This chain connects TRBV28 to TRBJ2-7, with a tentative D call TRBD1 (5 bases). Germline V gene data show CDR1 as MDHEN and CDR2 as SYDVKM. Trimming took 3 bases from V and 2 from J, leaving 11 bases between them. CDR3 length: 14 amino acids. This chain's CDR3 is CASSFLDTTYEQYF. The CDR3 DNA is TGTGCCAGCAGTTTCCTGGACACAACCTACGAGCAGTACTTC.

A few counts support this clone. The rearrangement uses TRBV4-3 and TRBJ1-4; 7 nucleotides align to TRBD1. Germline V CDR1 and CDR2: LGHNA, YSLEER. Trimming cost V 1 base and J 8 bases; bases outside gene matches: 7. The CDR3 loop spans 15 amino acids. The CDR3 spells CASSQGNRGWEKLFF. The CDR3 nucleotides are TGCGCCAGCAGCCAAGGCAACAGGGGTTGGGAAAAACTGTTTTTT.

This chain uses TRBV5-1 with TRBJ2-7, with 7 positions matching TRBD1. The CDR3 extends over 13 amino acids. Germline V lookup: CDR1 SGHRS, CDR2 YFSETQ. V lost 4 bases and J lost 2; bases outside the gene matches: 3. The CDR3 region is CASSLGGPYEQYF. The CDR3 DNA sequence: TGCGCCAGCAGCCTAGGGGGCCCCTACGAGCAGTACTTC.

The V and J genes are TRBV5-5 and TRBJ2-5; unclear D gene. This CDR3 is 13 amino acids long. V was shortened by 1 base and J by 7 bases, with 11 bases between the two germline ends. Germline CDR1 SGHKS, CDR2 YYEKEE (reference sequence). The CDR3 loop reads CASSLSQPGTQYF. In nucleotides, the CDR3 is TGTGCCAGCAGCTTGTCACAGCCAGGGACCCAGTACTTC.

In this sample, this clone turned up once. The chain uses TRBV4-1 and TRBJ1-1; D is uncertain. This CDR3 comprises 15 residues. Trimming pared 0 bases from V and 0 bases from J, leaving 8 bases between. Germline CDR1 reads MGHRA; CDR2 reads YSYEKL. The CDR3 nucleotides read TGCGCCAGCAGCCAAGATCTCCCGGTGAACACTGAAGCTTTCTTT. This codes for CASSQDLPVNTEAFF.

V gene TRBV4-3 combines with J gene TRBJ1-5; no clear D. The V end was cut by 0 bases, the J end by 9 bases, with 9 bases between. This CDR3 is 13 amino acids long. Germline loops: CDR1 LGHNA, CDR2 YSLEER. This CDR3 reads CASSQDNGRPQHF. CDR3 bases: TGCGCCAGCAGCCAAGATAATGGGCGGCCCCAGCATTTT.

The gene calls are TRBV28 and TRBJ2-7, with D possibly being TRBD2 (5 bases). The CDR3 extends over 15 amino acids. Trimming cost V 2 bases and J 3 bases, with 14 bases left between them. The germline CDR1 and CDR2 sequences are MDHEN and SYDVKM. Here the CDR3 DNA reads TGTGCCAGCAGTTTAATCGAGGGATCGGGCTACGAGCAGTACTTC. Amino acid sequence: CASSLIEGSGYEQYF.

V gene TRBV2 combines with J gene TRBJ1-3; D ambiguous. V lost 3 bases to trimming and J lost 4 bases, with 4 bases between them. From germline, CDR1 is SNHLY and CDR2 FYNNEI. The CDR3 is 12 amino acids. The CDR3 region is CASSDEGNTIYF. In DNA form, the CDR3 reads TGTGCCAGCAGTGATGAGGGAAACACCATATATTTT.